This TCR beta chain was sequenced for a study of shared clonotypes between healthy human individuals. The CDR3 totals 13 residues. With 0 bases removed from V and 13 bases from J, the gap between germline ends came to 16 bases. Germline loops: CDR1 LNHNV, CDR2 YYDKDF (reference sequence). Data came from immunoSEQ multiplex PCR; TCRdb stores just in-frame clones and leaves some out. The table has 2 million to 2.5 million clones, roughly 93% seen once. The V and J genes are TRBV15 and TRBJ2-7, with D perhaps TRBD2 (6 bases). The clonotype was recovered from a young man in good health. Some clones in this sample may be carry-over from other donors' samples. Input material: naive CD4+ T cells from PBMCs. The sample's subset: CD45RA+ positively selected. CDR3 in DNA: TGTGCCACCAGCAGAGACCAAAAGGAGGGTCAATACTTC. This sequence encodes CATSRDQKEGQYF.